Each of the 17 T cell receptor beta chains below was sequenced from the same sample in a study of technical replicates of blood from a handful of donors. Measured with immunoSEQ multiplex PCR; TCRdb has only the in-frame clones, and not every one. Of about 70,000 clones in the sample, about 90% were seen once. Sequencing used PBMCs. The receptor set was obtained from a human donor in good health. Some clones in this sample may be carry-over from other donors' samples.

Here the CDR3 DNA reads TGCAGCGGGGAGGTCGGAAACACCATATATTTT. Translated, it gives CSGEVGNTIYF. V usage is TRBV29-1 and J usage is TRBJ1-3; D not resolved. This CDR3 contains 11 residues. The V gene's germline CDR1 is SQVTM and CDR2 ANQGSEA. The ends were cut back, 7 bases at V and 4 bases at J, with 8 bases in the middle.

The rearrangement joins TRBV5-4 to TRBJ2-1; 8 nucleotides match TRBD2. Germline V gene data show CDR1 as SGHNT and CDR2 as YYREEE (reference sequence). The CDR3 runs 15 residues. V shed 1 base, J shed 13 bases, and the junction held 13 bases outside the gene matches. The CDR3 DNA reads TGTGCCAGCAGCTTGTCGTCTGGCGGTAGCGGGGAACAGTTCTTC. Protein sequence: CASSLSSGGSGEQFF.

V usage is TRBV27 and J usage is TRBJ2-2; perhaps TRBD1 as D (5 bases). The germline V gene encodes CDR1 MNHEY and CDR2 SMNVEV (reference sequence). With 6 bases removed from V and 1 base from J, the gap between germline ends came to 9 bases. The CDR3 has 14 residues. DNA for the CDR3: TGTGCCAGCAGGCGAGACAGGAACACCGGGGAGCTGTTTTTT. Translated, it gives CASRRDRNTGELFF.

The chain links TRBV5-1 to TRBJ2-7; perhaps TRBD1 as D (6 bases). This CDR3 is built from 16 residues. CDR1 SGHRS and CDR2 YFSETQ come from the germline V gene. V was pared by 0 bases and J by 3 bases, with 16 bases between. The CDR3 DNA sequence: TGCGCCAGCAGCTTGGGGCAGGGGTCCCTCTTCTACGAGCAGTACTTC. This gives the protein CASSLGQGSLFYEQYF.

The genes are TRBV5-1 and TRBJ1-2, with 9 bases fitting TRBD1. The CDR3 totals 13 residues. From germline, CDR1 is SGHRS and CDR2 YFSETQ. Losses at the gene ends were 4 bases for V and 7 bases for J; bases not matched to a gene: 5. The CDR3 protein is CASSGTGRVGYTF. The CDR3 DNA is TGCGCCAGCAGCGGGACAGGGCGCGTTGGCTACACCTTC. Based on the CDR3 plus reference TRBV5-1 and TRBJ1-2, the full variable domain is KAGVTQTPRYLIKTRGQQVTLSCSPISGHRSVSWYQQTPGQGLQFLFEYFSETQRNKGNFPGRFSGRQFSNSRSEMNVSTLELGDSALYLCASSGTGRVGYTFGSGTRLTVV.

The chain employs TRBV30 and TRBJ2-4; no definite D call. The CDR3 length is 12 residues. CDR1 and CDR2 (germline): GTSNPN, SVGIG (reference sequence). With 0 bases removed from V and 7 bases from J, the gap between germline ends came to 7 bases. CDR3 coding DNA: TGTGCCTGGAGTGTAGTCGCGAACATTCAGTACTTC. The encoded protein is CAWSVVANIQYF.

The chain is built from TRBV9 and TRBJ2-5, with 7 bases lining up with TRBD2. The germline V gene encodes CDR1 SGDLS and CDR2 YYNGEE. The J segment lost 6 bases and the V segment lost 0 bases, leaving 5 bases of the junction unmatched. This CDR3 region has 14 residues. CDR3 amino acids: CASSVGGGGQTQYF. The CDR3 bases are TGTGCCAGCAGCGTAGGCGGCGGGGGTCAGACCCAGTACTTC. Supplemented by reference TRBV9 and TRBJ2-5, the full variable domain reads DSGVTQTPKHLITATGQRVTLRCSPRSGDLSVYWYQQSLDQGLQFLIQYYNGEERAKGNILERFSAQQFPDLHSELNLSSLELGDSALYFCASSVGGGGQTQYFGPGTRLLVL.

V and J are TRBV7-7 and TRBJ2-7, with D possibly being TRBD2 (6 bases). The CDR3 consists of 15 residues. Germline assignment: CDR1 SSHAT and CDR2 FNYEAQ (reference sequence). Trimming took off 6 bases at V and 6 bases at J, with 21 bases between the two ends. The CDR3 spells CASSKVLGGNGEQYF. The CDR3 DNA follows: TGTGCCAGCAGTAAAGTACTGGGCGGGAACGGCGAGCAGTACTTC.

This clone was seen only a few times. V is TRBV2 and J is TRBJ1-1; TRBD1 agrees at 10 bases. The ends lost 6 bases at V and 6 bases at J; junction bases unmatched: 7. CDR3 length: 14 residues. Germline CDR1 reads SNHLY; CDR2 reads FYNNEI. CDR3 amino acids: CASRETGTGAEAFF. CDR3 DNA sequence: TGTGCCAGCAGAGAAACCGGGACAGGGGCTGAAGCTTTCTTT.

J is TRBJ1-2 and V is TRBV11-3; 10 bases fit TRBD1. CDR3 size: 20 residues. The V and J ends lost 0 bases and 4 bases, in that order; junction bases with no gene match: 17. Germline V gives CDR1 SGHNT, CDR2 YENEEA. The CDR3 reads CASSLEYTSTGGAKSYGYTF. The CDR3 DNA sequence: TGTGCCAGCAGCTTAGAGTACACCTCGACAGGGGGCGCCAAGAGCTATGGCTACACCTTC.

This clone was recorded only once. The chain is built from TRBV29-1 and TRBJ1-1, with D maybe TRBD1 (5 bases). Trimming shortened V by 7 bases and J by 4 bases, and 13 bases separated the two germline ends. Germline values: CDR1 SQVTM, CDR2 ANQGSEA. The CDR3 loop spans 12 amino acids. The CDR3 DNA sequence: TGCAGCGGGCAGGGTTGGGGCACTGAAGCTTTCTTT. Translating it yields CSGQGWGTEAFF.

The chain couples TRBV10-2 to TRBJ2-7, with D maybe TRBD1 (6 bases). V lost 0 bases, J lost 7 bases, and 19 bases lay in between. The CDR3 runs 16 residues. Germline assignment: CDR1 WSHSY and CDR2 SAAADI. The DNA of the CDR3 is TGCGCCAGCAGTGAGTCACGCTCTAGGGGGACCGGGGAGCAGTACTTC. This sequence encodes CASSESRSRGTGEQYF.

The V gene is TRBV6-6, the J gene TRBJ2-7; 7 bases fit TRBD2. This CDR3 contains 14 residues. J was trimmed by 3 bases and V by 2 bases; bases with no gene match: 4. Germline CDR1 MNHNY, CDR2 SVGAGI (reference sequence). CDR3 nucleotide sequence: TGTGCCAGCAGTTACCTTGGGGGGGGCTACGAGCAGTACTTC. This encodes CASSYLGGGYEQYF.

The chain joins TRBV30 to TRBJ2-1, with TRBD2 matching 11 bases. Germline assignment: CDR1 GTSNPN and CDR2 SVGIG (reference sequence). CDR3 length: 15 residues. Trimming at V came to 1 base and at J to 7 bases, leaving 6 bases not matched to a gene. CDR3 loop: CAWSGGTSGTNEQFF. As DNA, the CDR3 is TGTGCCTGGAGTGGGGGGACTAGCGGAACGAATGAGCAGTTCTTC.

The gene calls are TRBV7-9 and TRBJ2-7; 7 bases agree with TRBD2. From germline, CDR1 is SEHNR and CDR2 FQNEAQ (reference sequence). There are 17 residues in the CDR3. The trim removed 1 base at V and 3 bases at J, leaving 12 bases unmatched. The CDR3 DNA reads as TGTGCCAGCAGCTTAGTGGGAGTTGGGCTAGCGGACTACGAGCAGTACTTC. It yields the protein CASSLVGVGLADYEQYF.

CDR3 DNA: TGTGCCAGCAGCCCTCGACTAGCGGGGGGCGGTGGTGGCACCGGGGAGCTGTTTTTT. This translates into CASSPRLAGGGGGTGELFF. The V and J genes are TRBV9 and TRBJ2-2, with 13 bases that match TRBD2. The CDR3 loop spans 19 amino acids. Germline CDR1 SGDLS, CDR2 YYNGEE. V trimming: 4 bases; J trimming: 4 bases; junction bases outside the gene matches: 13.

The chain uses TRBV5-4 and TRBJ2-1; D unclear. The CDR3 is 14 residues long. Trimming left V 0 bases short and J 4 bases short, with 8 bases between. Germline V gives CDR1 SGHNT, CDR2 YYREEE (reference sequence). DNA of the CDR3: TGTGCCAGCAGCTTGGCCGGGTTGTACAATGAGCAGTTCTTC. Translated, it gives CASSLAGLYNEQFF.